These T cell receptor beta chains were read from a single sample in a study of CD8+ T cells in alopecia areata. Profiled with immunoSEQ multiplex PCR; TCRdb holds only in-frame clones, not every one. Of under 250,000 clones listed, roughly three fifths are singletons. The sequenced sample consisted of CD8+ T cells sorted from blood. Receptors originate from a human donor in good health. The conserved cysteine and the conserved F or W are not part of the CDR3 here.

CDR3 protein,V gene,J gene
ASSLGSGYTKNIQY,TRBV7-9,TRBJ2-4
ASSLGRDRANSPLH,TRBV13,TRBJ1-6
ASSTGGANYGYT,TRBV2,TRBJ1-2
ASSWTRAWDTGELF,TRBV6-6,TRBJ2-2
ASSYSRTTDTQY,TRBV6-5,TRBJ2-3
ASNPGQVLSYEQY,TRBV11-2,TRBJ2-7
ASSEGYGYT,TRBV9,TRBJ1-2
ASSWLVETQY,TRBV11-2,TRBJ2-5
ATPGAPAGTIY,TRBV2,TRBJ1-3
ASREGNYGYT,TRBV28,TRBJ1-2
AWFPAGRNTEAF,TRBV30,TRBJ1-1
ASSVDNRGGYT,TRBV9,TRBJ1-2
AWRGQEAF,TRBV30,TRBJ1-1
ASAGTGSSGANVLT,TRBV2,TRBJ2-6
ASSESGGAYTEAF,TRBV7-9,TRBJ1-1
ASSSSPGQVAYEQY,TRBV5-6,.
ASSWGYEQF,TRBV5-6,TRBJ2-1
AAPTETNEKLF,TRBV2,TRBJ1-4
ASSEDRVAGTDTQY,TRBV9,TRBJ2-3
ASSARGPKAF,TRBV2,TRBJ1-1
ASSVRHNEKLF,TRBV25-1,TRBJ1-4
ASSVGRGQSIETQY,TRBV9,TRBJ2-5
ASSATDNPNYGYT,TRBV6-6,TRBJ1-2
SVVTSPYNEQF,TRBV29-1,TRBJ2-1
ASSLGSGSGDGYT,TRBV11-2,TRBJ1-2
ASSVAYISTEAF,TRBV9,TRBJ1-1
SVEASGRETFYGYT,TRBV29-1,TRBJ1-2
ASSYTGYTEAF,TRBV27,TRBJ1-1
ASSSFWGYT,TRBV5-5,TRBJ1-2
ASSQGTPGNPQY,TRBV4-1,TRBJ2-4
ASSSTGKNTEAF,TRBV5-1,TRBJ1-1
ASSLIAGGRETQY,TRBV7-9,TRBJ2-5
ASSSGTRKV,TRBV7-6,TRBJ2-1
ASSLPAGQLNSPLH,TRBV4-1,TRBJ1-6
SVEVQGARANYGYT,TRBV29-1,TRBJ1-2
ATSAPGQGGDEQY,TRBV15,TRBJ2-7
ASSQDRASNQPQH,TRBV4-2,TRBJ1-5
ASSYSNEQF,TRBV6-5,TRBJ2-1
ASSDGLQETQY,TRBV10-2,TRBJ2-5
SVEEGRSPYNEQF,TRBV29-1,TRBJ2-1
ASSPPDGYT,TRBV27,TRBJ1-2
ASSTGLAGGLDTQY,TRBV2,TRBJ2-3
ASSLAYSGANVLT,TRBV28,TRBJ2-6
ATPVGGREQY,TRBV27,TRBJ2-7
ASSLMGDPSNQPQH,TRBV7-8,TRBJ1-5
ASSPRSGVSYNEQF,TRBV9,TRBJ2-1
ASSQSLRLGGTDTQY,TRBV4-1,TRBJ2-3
ASSRIGGNSPLH,TRBV4-1,TRBJ1-6
ASSYSPTDTQY,TRBV6-5,TRBJ2-3
ASSLWGVDEQY,TRBV27,TRBJ2-7